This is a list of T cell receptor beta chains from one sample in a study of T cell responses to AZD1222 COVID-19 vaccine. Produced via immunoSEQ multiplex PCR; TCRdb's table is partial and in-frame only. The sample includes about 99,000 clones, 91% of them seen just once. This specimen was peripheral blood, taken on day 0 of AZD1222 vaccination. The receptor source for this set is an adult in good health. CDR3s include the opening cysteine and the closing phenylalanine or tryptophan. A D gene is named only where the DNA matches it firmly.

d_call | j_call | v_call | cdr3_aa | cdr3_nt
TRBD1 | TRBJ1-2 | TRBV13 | CASGDSLLYGYTF | TGTGCCAGCGGGGACAGCCTCCTTTATGGCTACACCTTC
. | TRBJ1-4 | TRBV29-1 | CSVVGTNEKLFF | TGCAGCGTTGTCGGAACTAATGAAAAACTGTTTTTT
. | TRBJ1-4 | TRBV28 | CASSLGGTEKLFF | TGTGCCAGCAGTTTGGGGGGCACTGAAAAACTGTTTTTT
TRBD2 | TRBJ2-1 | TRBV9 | CASSVLAGGYNEQFF | TGTGCCAGCAGCGTTCTAGCGGGAGGGTACAATGAGCAGTTCTTC
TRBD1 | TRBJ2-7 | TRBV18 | CASSPRQGVYEQYF | TGTGCCAGCTCACCACGACAGGGGGTTTACGAGCAGTACTTC
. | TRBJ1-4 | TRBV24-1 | CATSDSGDNNEKLFF | TGTGCCACCAGTGATTCGGGGGACAACAATGAAAAACTGTTTTTT
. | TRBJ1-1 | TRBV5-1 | CASSPDRLNTEAFF | TGCGCCAGCAGCCCTGACAGGCTCAACACTGAAGCTTTCTTT
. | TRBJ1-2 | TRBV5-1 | CASSPALGGGGYTF | TGCGCCAGCAGCCCGGCCTTGGGGGGCGGCGGCTACACCTTC
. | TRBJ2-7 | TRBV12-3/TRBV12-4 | CASSSGTTPRQYF | TGTGCCAGCAGCTCCGGGACCACCCCTAGGCAGTACTTC
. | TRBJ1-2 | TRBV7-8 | CASSPGPGLYGYTF | TGTGCCAGCAGCCCGGGGCCGGGGCTCTATGGCTACACCTTC
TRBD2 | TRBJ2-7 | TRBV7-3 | CASSPTAGAREQYF | TGTGCCAGCAGTCCGACAGCGGGAGCTCGCGAGCAGTACTTC